The source of this TCR beta chain is a study of OX40 agonist ivuxolimab in advanced cancers. Looking at the study overall: It was permissible to have had prior anti-PD-1, anti-PD-L1 or anti-CTLA-4 therapy, and 40% had some.

Germline V gene sequence: CDR1 SGHKS, CDR2 YYEKEE (reference sequence). This CDR3 has 15 amino acids. The J segment lost 3 bases and the V segment lost 5 bases, leaving 9 bases of the junction unmatched. Repertoires were generated with immunoSEQ multiplex PCR, while TCRdb's copy carries only in-frame clones and drops some. The table includes about 37,000 clones, over 80% detected once. The V call is TRBV5-5, the J call TRBJ2-7; 9 bases are a match to TRBD1. Sequencing used CD4+ or CD8+ T cells sorted from blood, obtained in a trial of the OX40 agonist ivuxolimab. This receptor was taken from an adult with an advanced solid tumor such as melanoma, head and neck, liver or kidney cancer. This CDR3 reads CASRRPGQGNYEQYF. Here the CDR3 DNA reads TGTGCCAGCAGGAGGCCGGGACAGGGAAACTACGAGCAGTACTTC.